Listed here is a single T cell receptor (beta chain). Antigen specificity is unknown. The source of the sample is a study of CD8 T cells in Susac syndrome. Notes on the study in general: The number of individuals included in the study's TCR sequencing and HLA analysis was acknowledged as relatively small.

From blood CD8+ and CD4+ T cells, the TCR beta chain was sequenced. FACS enriched CD8+ TEMRA cells, while bulk CD8+ and CD4+ were negatively isolated. Germline-derived CDR1 and CDR2 are LGHNA and YSLEER. Deletions cut 1 base from V and 2 bases from J, with 9 bases between. There are 14 residues in the CDR3. RNA in amounts of roughly 0.5 to 1 ug was reverse transcribed with random hexamers. In TCRdb, the immunoSEQ multiplex PCR reads were re-called with MiXCR into one record per CDR3 protein. The sample consists of around 140,000 distinct CDR3 sequences, approximately 95% of them appearing once. Material: CD4+ T cells from PBMCs. The receptor was derived from a human donor with multiple sclerosis. V is TRBV4-3 and J is TRBJ2-7; a possible D gene is TRBD2 (6 bases). CDR3 bases: TGCGCCAGCAGCCAAGCAGCTAGCGCCTACGAGCAGTACTTC. This sequence encodes CASSQAASAYEQYF.